The present T cell receptor (beta chain) was sequenced within a study of T cell responses to AZD1222 COVID-19 vaccine. Data came from immunoSEQ multiplex PCR; TCRdb stores just in-frame clones and leaves some out. The sample has just over 150,000 clones, less than 90% seen once. Germline lookup yields CDR1 LNHDA and CDR2 SQIVND (reference sequence). V shed 3 bases and J shed 0 bases, with 12 bases lying between them. The CDR3 runs 15 residues. Comments on this clone: Antigen specificity is unknown.

Notes on the study in general: White British people made up most donors, females outnumbered males, and clonal diversity was possibly underestimated.

The sample was peripheral blood, taken after recovery from COVID-19. This receptor was obtained from an adult who had recovered from COVID-19. This rearrangement joins TRBV19 to TRBJ2-7, with D tentatively TRBD1 (6 bases). The CDR3 loop is CASSIGQGLSYEQYF. CDR3 bases: TGTGCCAGTAGTATTGGGCAGGGGCTCTCCTACGAGCAGTACTTC.